This TCR beta chain was sequenced for a study of T cell repertoires in cytomegalovirus infection. Whole-study context: Peptides in the study included HLA-C-restricted and HLA-B-restricted CMV epitopes. CMV infection together with matching HLA type was indicated by public TCR beta signatures.

Trimming took 4 bases from V and 3 from J; bases not matched to a gene: 5. The CDR3 is made up of 14 amino acids. The germline gives CDR1 SGHNT, CDR2 YYREEE (reference sequence). About this clonotype itself: Its specificity is not known.

One entry per CDR3 protein results from TCRdb running MiXCR on the reads. The sample holds some 310,000 distinct CDR3 sequences, 20% to 25% seen once. Study-level findings and limits: Cumulative public TCR beta family frequency identified CMV carriers with the relevant HLA. In two of eight donors, the top clonotype was HLA-C-restricted CMV-specific.

The starting material was cultured PBMCs, obtained from culture after CMV antigen stimulation. The TCR originated in a human donor in good health (CMV status not recorded). Some clones in this sample may be carry-over from other donors' samples. The chain employs TRBV5-4 and TRBJ1-2; 8 positions agree with TRBD1. The CDR3 protein is CASSPDRGYYGYTF. The CDR3, as DNA: TGTGCCAGCAGCCCAGACAGGGGTTACTATGGCTACACCTTC. Together with reference TRBV5-4 and TRBJ1-2, the CDR3 gives the full variable domain: ETGVTQSPTHLIKTRGQQVTLRCSSQSGHNTVSWYQQALGQGPQFIFQYYREEENGRGNFPPRFSGLQFPNYSSELNVNALELDDSALYLCASSPDRGYYGYTFGSGTRLTVV.